This entry is about one TCR beta chain. Its antigen remains unidentified. Combining iRepertoire HTBI primers with Arm-PCR of CDR3 regions, the authors built TCR beta libraries. TCRdb used MiXCR to reprocess the multiplex PCR reads, holding one entry per CDR3 protein. This repertoire shows about 470,000 distinct CDR3 sequences, 20% found once; its top ten account for under 9%. This specimen comes from a study of regulatory T cells in long-lasting Graves disease. Study context: Graves' disease counted as persistent after over 5 years of antithyroid drugs with positive TSH receptor antibodies.

The time point is: persistent/refractory GD, antithyroid drugs over 5 years with positive TRAb. RNA isolated from PBMCs was used to make the TCR library. The ends were cut back, 5 bases at V and 9 bases at J, with 16 bases in the middle. Germline V gene lookup returns CDR1 MDHEN and CDR2 SYDVKM. This CDR3 contains 13 residues. Points from the study as a whole: Accuracy might have suffered from few samples. Preferential use of TRBV28, TRBJ1-2 and TRBJ2-5 was seen in persistent disease.

This sequence originates from a female donor with Graves disease. The rearrangement links TRBV28 to TRBJ2-5; perhaps TRBD1 as D (5 bases). Specimen: peripheral blood mononuclear cells (PBMCs), collected when the disease was refractory, from a patient treated with antithyroid drugs. This CDR3 is CASSRQGTEAQYF. The CDR3 DNA follows: TGTGCCAGCAGTCGTCAGGGAACTGAGGCCCAGTACTTC. Full variable domain (remainder filled in from reference TRBV28 and TRBJ2-5): DVKVTQSSRYLVKRTGEKVFLECVQDMDHENMFWYRQDPGLGLRLIYFSYDVKMKEKGDIPEGYSVSREKKERFSLILESASTNQTSMYLCASSRQGTEAQYFGPGTRLLVL.